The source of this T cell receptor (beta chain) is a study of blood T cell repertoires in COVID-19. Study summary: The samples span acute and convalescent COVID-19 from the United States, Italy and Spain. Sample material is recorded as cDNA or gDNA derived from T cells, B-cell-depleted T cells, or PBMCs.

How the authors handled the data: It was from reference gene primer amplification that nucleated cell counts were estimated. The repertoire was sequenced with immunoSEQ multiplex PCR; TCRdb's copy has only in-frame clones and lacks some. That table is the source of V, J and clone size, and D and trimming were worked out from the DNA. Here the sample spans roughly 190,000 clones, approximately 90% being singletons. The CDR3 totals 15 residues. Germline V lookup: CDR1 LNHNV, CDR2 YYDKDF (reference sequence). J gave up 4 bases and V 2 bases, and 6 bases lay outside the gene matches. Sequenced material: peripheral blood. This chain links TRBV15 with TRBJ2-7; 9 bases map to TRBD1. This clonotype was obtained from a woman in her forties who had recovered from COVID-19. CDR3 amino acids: CATSRTRQGEYEQYF. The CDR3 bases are TGTGCCACCAGCAGAACCAGACAGGGGGAATACGAGCAGTACTTC.